This T cell receptor beta chain was retrieved from a study of blood T cell repertoires in COVID-19. Overall study: PBMCs, B-cell-depleted T cells, or T cells were the source of the cDNA or gDNA that made up the material.

Per the original methods: Reference gene primers were amplified, and this amplification served to estimate nucleated cell counts. Profiled with immunoSEQ multiplex PCR; TCRdb holds only in-frame clones, not every one. Clone size and V and J calls were adopted from that table, with D and trimming inferred from the DNA. The sample contains around 100,000 clones, roughly nine tenths of which appear only once. The CDR3 has 14 amino acids. The germline V gene has CDR1 SEHNR and CDR2 FQNEAQ (reference sequence). Losses at the gene ends were 11 bases for V and 1 base for J; bases not matched to a gene: 8. The specimen sequenced was peripheral blood. The clonotype was recovered from a middle-aged man with acute or convalescent COVID-19. V is TRBV7-9 and J is TRBJ1-3; TRBD1 aligns across 7 bases. DNA of the CDR3: TGTGCCGCCAAACAGGGGACGTCTGGAAACACCATATATTTT. This translates into CAAKQGTSGNTIYF.